This TCR beta chain emerged from a study of cytomegalovirus exposure and HLA in healthy donors. The repertoire was sequenced with immunoSEQ multiplex PCR; TCRdb's copy has only in-frame clones and lacks some. The data show around 91,000 clones, approximately 93% seen once. The V segment lost 5 bases and the J segment 0 bases; nucleotides outside the gene matches: 6. This CDR3 is built from 15 residues. Germline V lookup: CDR1 MNHEY, CDR2 SVGAGI. The validation cohort, a group of 120 or so subjects, included the donors and was separate from the roughly 720-subject first cohort. Concerning this clone itself: The antigen remains unidentified.

Overall study results and limits: It was found in a later analysis that first-cohort TCR clusters tended to co-occur in the 95 to 150 validation repertoires. Rarity marked most TCR sequences, yet some public TCRs occurred in many donors. Reports showed the classifier diagnosing cytomegalovirus status with high specificity and sensitivity.

The source of this sequence is a woman in her thirties in good health and CMV-seropositive. The V call is TRBV6-5, the J call TRBJ1-1; 7 bases agree with TRBD1. The sample comprised PBMCs. The CDR3, as DNA: TGTGCCAGCAGTCCGAGACAGGGAGTGAACACTGAAGCTTTCTTT. The encoded protein is CASSPRQGVNTEAFF.